The rows below give T cell receptor beta chains drawn from one sample of a study of memory CD4+ T cells and cytomegalovirus serostatus. Repertoires were generated with immunoSEQ multiplex PCR, while TCRdb's copy carries only in-frame clones and drops some. The sample carries about 56,000 clones, 82% recorded once. Sequenced material: memory CD4+ T cells from blood. Receptors were obtained from an adult in good health and CMV-seronegative. Each CDR3 is given with its conserved first and last residue.

V gene	J gene	CDR3 protein
TRBV15	TRBJ2-3	CATSRTNRGTDTQYF
TRBV6-1	TRBJ1-5	CASSETAYSNQPQHF
TRBV5-1	TRBJ2-2	CASSLVSGRANTGELFF
TRBV7-7	TRBJ2-5	CASSPSRTGQETQYF
TRBV11-2	TRBJ2-4	CASSLEVSFSNQNIQYF
TRBV5-1	TRBJ2-5	CASSLEIRRRDRQETQYF
TRBV4-2	TRBJ2-7	CASSREDRSSYEQYF
TRBV5-1	TRBJ1-2	CASSGGTGGRHGYTF
TRBV11-2	TRBJ2-5	CASSLGQGGETQYF
TRBV19	TRBJ1-1	CASSIVPGQRGDTEAFF
TRBV29-1	TRBJ1-2	CSAVQGANYGYTF
TRBV28	TRBJ1-5	CASSLGGSGNQPQHF
TRBV19	TRBJ1-1	CASRWEGEAFF
TRBV11-3	TRBJ1-2	CASSLAWGYVRLANYGYTF
TRBV20-1	TRBJ2-3	CSARPDNTQYF
TRBV7-8	TRBJ2-7	CASSPGTLSYEQYF
TRBV18	TRBJ1-2	CASSPSGGADGYTF
TRBV18	TRBJ2-1	CASSKQGSSYNEQFF
TRBV5-1	TRBJ1-3	CASSSQTGTSGNTIYF
TRBV4-3	TRBJ1-2	CASSQFPGQEGGYTF
TRBV5-8	TRBJ2-5	CASSLAGQGETQYF
TRBV15	TRBJ2-3	CATSREDGGKADTQYF
TRBV27	TRBJ1-1	CASSWDRGGTEAFF
TRBV6-5	TRBJ2-7	CASSSLAGKSSYEQYF
TRBV7-2	TRBJ2-7	CASSLGWDGSYEQYF
TRBV6-1	TRBJ2-2	CASFLGLAGPGELFF
TRBV6-5	TRBJ1-2	CASSYAGYGYTF
TRBV7-2	TRBJ1-2	CASSSGTGDGGYTF
TRBV5-1	TRBJ2-6	CASGGANSGANVLTF
TRBV6-5	TRBJ1-6	CASSLEGSPLHF
TRBV5-1	TRBJ1-2	CASSPSGLRGYGYTF
TRBV7-8	TRBJ1-1	CASSPRTGNTEAFF
TRBV10-3	TRBJ2-3	CAIRAGSTDTQYF
TRBV14	TRBJ1-2	CASSQMSGAYGYTF
TRBV28	TRBJ1-3	CASSPPTANSGNTIYF
TRBV6-6	TRBJ1-6	CASRESYNSPLHF
TRBV11-2	TRBJ2-7	CASSFDRGYEQYF
TRBV6-5	TRBJ2-6	CASSPLGPGANVLTF
TRBV9	TRBJ2-1	CASSVTSGVGNEQFF
TRBV5-6	TRBJ2-7	CASSLPAGEQYF
TRBV15	TRBJ1-2	CATSRQAGGYTF
TRBV2	TRBJ2-4	CASSDGSDIQYF
TRBV5-6	TRBJ1-5	CASNTFRGWKSNQPQHF
TRBV4-1	TRBJ1-2	CASSQEGGYGYTF
TRBV5-4	TRBJ1-4	CASSKTGETNEKLFF
TRBV5-6	TRBJ2-1	CASSLTGFYNEQFF
TRBV7-2	TRBJ1-4	CASSTGMGPVNEKLFF
TRBV7-9	TRBJ1-3	CASSLGGGSGNTIYF
TRBV30	TRBJ1-1	CAWSPDRATEAFF
TRBV10-3	TRBJ1-6	CAISDTRQANSPLHF
TRBV4-1	TRBJ1-6	CASSQGQGAWNSPLHF
TRBV10-3	TRBJ2-6	CASHRDSISGANVLTF
TRBV6-1	TRBJ2-7	CASSSGHLGEQYF
TRBV10-3	TRBJ1-2	CAISDRGTGGDGYTF
TRBV5-1	TRBJ2-3	CASSLDRGTDTQYF
TRBV2	TRBJ2-4	CASSDPPLAKNIQYF
TRBV7-3	TRBJ2-3	CASSLSRVTDTQYF
TRBV14	TRBJ2-2	CASSQVVGASGELFF
TRBV5-4	TRBJ1-6	CASSEGTGINSPLHF